Sequencing of this TCR beta chain was carried out in a study of spatial heterogeneity in lung cancer. CDR1 and CDR2 from the germline V gene are SNHLY and FYNNEI. This CDR3 spans 15 amino acids. Between the trimmed V and J ends, which lost 6 bases and 5 bases, there was a span of 19 bases. Every molecule of TCR cDNA had its own unique molecular identifier. TCRdb called the 5' RACE reads again in MiXCR, with one record for every CDR3 protein. This sample has some 70,000 distinct CDR3 sequences, with 10% to 15% found just once. Time point: sample taken at primary tumor resection. Researchers sequenced whole RNA taken from tumor, nontumor lung or frozen PBMC without sorting. The donors, about 78 patients with untreated early-stage non-small cell lung cancer, provided the samples.

The clonotype comes from a male donor with early-stage non-small cell lung cancer. Sample: PBMCs, taken at surgery. V and J are TRBV2 and TRBJ2-5, with D possibly TRBD2 on 6 matching bases. The CDR3 sequence: CASSGSGLGWETQYF. The CDR3, as DNA: TGTGCCAGCAGCGGGAGCGGGCTTGGTTGGGAGACCCAGTACTTC. The variable domain in full, with the rest retrieved from reference TRBV2 and TRBJ2-5, is EPEVTQTPSHQVTQMGQEVILRCVPISNHLYFYWYRQILGQKVEFLVSFYNNEISEKSEIFDDQFSVERPDGSNFTLKIRSTKLEDSAMYFCASSGSGLGWETQYFGPGTRLLVL.